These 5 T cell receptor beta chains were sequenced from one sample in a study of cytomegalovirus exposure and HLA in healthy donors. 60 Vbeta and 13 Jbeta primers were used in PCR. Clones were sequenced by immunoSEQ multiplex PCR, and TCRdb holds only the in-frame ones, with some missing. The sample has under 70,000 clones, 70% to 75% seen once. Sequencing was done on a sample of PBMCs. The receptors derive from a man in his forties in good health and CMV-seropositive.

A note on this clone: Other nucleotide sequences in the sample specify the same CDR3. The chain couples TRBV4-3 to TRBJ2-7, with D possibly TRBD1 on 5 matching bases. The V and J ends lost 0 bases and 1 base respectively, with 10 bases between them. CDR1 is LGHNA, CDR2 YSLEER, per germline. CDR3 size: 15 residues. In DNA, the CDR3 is TGCGCCAGCAGCCAAGACAGGGATCGGTCCTACGAGCAGTACTTC. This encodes CASSQDRDRSYEQYF.

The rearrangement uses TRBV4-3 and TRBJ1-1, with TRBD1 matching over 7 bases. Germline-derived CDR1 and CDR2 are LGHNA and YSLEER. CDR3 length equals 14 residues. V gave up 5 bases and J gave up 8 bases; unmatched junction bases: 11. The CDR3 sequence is CASSTYRGGGEAFF. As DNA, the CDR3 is TGCGCCAGCAGCACTTACAGGGGCGGAGGAGAAGCTTTCTTT.

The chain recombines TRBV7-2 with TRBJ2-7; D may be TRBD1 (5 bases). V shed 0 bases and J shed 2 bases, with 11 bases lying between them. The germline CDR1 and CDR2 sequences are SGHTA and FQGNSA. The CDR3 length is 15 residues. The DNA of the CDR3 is TGTGCCAGCAGCTTAGCAGGGGATCCGGCCTACGAGCAGTACTTC. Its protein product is CASSLAGDPAYEQYF.

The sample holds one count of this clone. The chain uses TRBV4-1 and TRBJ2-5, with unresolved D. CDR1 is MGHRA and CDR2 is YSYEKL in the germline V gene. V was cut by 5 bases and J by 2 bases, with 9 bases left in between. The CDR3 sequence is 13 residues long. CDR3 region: CASSLGPQETQYF. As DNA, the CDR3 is TGCGCCAGCAGCTTGGGCCCACAAGAGACCCAGTACTTC.

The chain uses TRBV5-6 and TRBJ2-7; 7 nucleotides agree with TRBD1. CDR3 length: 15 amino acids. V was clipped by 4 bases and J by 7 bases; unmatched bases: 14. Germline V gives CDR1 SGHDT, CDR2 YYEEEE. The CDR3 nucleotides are TGTGCCAGCAGCCTAAGGGACAGTGGGCTGACGGAGCAGTACTTC. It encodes CASSLRDSGLTEQYF.